These 28 T cell receptor beta chains share one sample of origin, sequenced in a study of cytotoxic CD8 clonotypes in ibrutinib-treated CLL. Clones were read by immunoSEQ multiplex PCR, and TCRdb kept only the in-frame ones, dropping some. The data hold approximately 330,000 clones, with roughly 85% observed a single time. The sample consisted of PBMCs, taken before ibrutinib treatment. Source of these receptors: a human donor with chronic lymphocytic leukemia.

V gene TRBV11-2 combines with J gene TRBJ2-5, with D tentatively TRBD2 (7 bases). Trimming removed 6 bases from V and 0 bases from J, with 20 bases in between. The CDR3 totals 17 residues. Looked up from germline, CDR1 is SGHAT and CDR2 is FQNNGV. This CDR3 reads CASSHGGGRANQETQYF. The CDR3 bases are TGTGCCAGCAGTCATGGGGGCGGGAGAGCAAACCAAGAGACCCAGTACTTC.

This sequence joins TRBV5-1 and TRBJ2-2, with D unresolved. CDR1 is SGHRS, CDR2 YFSETQ, per germline. V lost 3 bases to trimming and J lost 1 base, with 13 bases between them. The CDR3 has 16 amino acids. The DNA of the CDR3 is TGCGCCAGCAGCTCCTACAGCATCGTGAACACCGGGGAGCTGTTTTTT. The encoded protein is CASSSYSIVNTGELFF.

The rearrangement links TRBV25-1 to TRBJ2-5, with 12 bases lining up with TRBD2. V lost 5 bases to trimming and J lost 5 bases; unmatched junction nucleotides: 9. CDR1 is MGHDK, CDR2 SYGVNS, per germline. There are 16 residues in the CDR3. The CDR3 sequence: CASSSLAGGPLETQYF. CDR3 DNA: TGTGCCAGCAGTAGTCTAGCGGGAGGGCCTTTGGAGACCCAGTACTTC.

The gene calls are TRBV7-2 and TRBJ2-1; D may be TRBD1 or TRBD2 (5 bases each). The CDR3 is made up of 12 amino acids. In germline, CDR1 is SGHTA, CDR2 FQGNSA. V was trimmed by 8 bases and J by 10 bases, leaving 15 bases between them. The CDR3 is CASGTYKKEQFF. CDR3 nucleotide sequence: TGTGCCAGCGGGACCTACAAAAAGGAGCAGTTCTTC.

The V call is TRBV2, the J call TRBJ2-1; 7 positions agree with TRBD1. The CDR3 is 12 residues long. V shed 7 bases and J 9 bases; nucleotides not matched to a gene: 6. CDR1 and CDR2 (germline): SNHLY, FYNNEI. The CDR3: CASIGQVIEQFF. The CDR3 bases are TGTGCCAGCATAGGACAGGTGATTGAGCAGTTCTTC.

This clone was seen more than once but under ten times. The chain joins TRBV27 to TRBJ2-1, with 14 bases fitting TRBD2. Per germline, CDR1 MNHEY and CDR2 SMNVEV (reference sequence). V was pared by 0 bases and J by 6 bases, with 16 bases of the junction left unmatched. The CDR3 is 21 residues long. CDR3 sequence (DNA): TGTGCCAGCAGTTTATCGATTCAGGGACTAGCGGGAGATTGGCTCCCCAATGAGCAGTTCTTC. Translated: CASSLSIQGLAGDWLPNEQFF.

CDR3 loop: CASSPLSNEQFF. The CDR3 coding sequence is TGTGCCAGCTCACCCCTGTCGAATGAGCAGTTCTTC. The chain combines TRBV18 with TRBJ2-1; D is undetermined. Germline values: CDR1 KGHSH, CDR2 LQKENI. The CDR3 runs 12 residues. V was pared by 3 bases and J by 7 bases, with 7 bases between.

The V call is TRBV23-1, the J call TRBJ2-7; D is uncertain. TRBV23-1 is an ORF for which the function is uncertain. Trimming took off 6 bases at V and 11 bases at J, with 20 bases between the two ends. The CDR3 runs 13 residues. The CDR3 spells CASRKSVTYLEYF. The CDR3 DNA is TGCGCCAGCAGAAAGTCCGTGACCTATCTGGAGTACTTC.

This chain links TRBV5-1 with TRBJ2-5; a possible D gene is TRBD1 (5 bases). V was pared by 0 bases and J by 4 bases, with 13 bases between. In germline, CDR1 is SGHRS, CDR2 YFSETQ. This CDR3 spans 15 amino acids. CDR3 protein: CASSLAMGLLETQYF. The CDR3 coding sequence is TGCGCCAGCAGCTTGGCGATGGGGCTTCTAGAGACCCAGTACTTC.

About this clone itself: The limits of the CDR3 on the DNA are not certain, so only TCRdb's listed CDR3 is given. The J gene is TRBJ2-7, the V gene TRBV5-8. Including both end residues, the CDR3 is 15 amino acids long. Germline CDR1 is SGHTS and CDR2 is YDEGEE. The CDR3: CASSFRARHLEEQYF.

The V gene is TRBV5-6, the J gene TRBJ2-1; the match to TRBD2 covers 11 bases. The J segment lost 8 bases and the V segment lost 1 base, leaving 8 bases of the junction unmatched. Germline V gene data show CDR1 as SGHDT and CDR2 as YYEEEE. The CDR3 totals 16 residues. CDR3 DNA: TGTGCCAGCAGCTTGTCTACTAGCGGGAGTCCGGATGAGCAGTTCTTC. Encoded protein: CASSLSTSGSPDEQFF.

The J gene is TRBJ2-7, the V gene TRBV6-6; TRBD2 aligns across 15 bases. Looked up from germline, CDR1 is MNHNY and CDR2 is SVGAGI (reference sequence). Losses at the gene ends were 5 bases for V and 5 bases for J; bases not matched to a gene: 4. This CDR3 region has 15 residues. Here the CDR3 reads CASSRTSGRDHEQYF. DNA for the CDR3: TGTGCCAGCAGTCGGACTAGCGGGAGGGACCACGAGCAGTACTTC.

The V gene is TRBV13, the J gene TRBJ1-5, with 10 bases fitting TRBD1. Per germline, CDR1 PRHDT and CDR2 FYEKMQ (reference sequence). Germline trimming cut 5 bases from V and 7 bases from J; bases unmatched to any gene: 17. CDR3 length: 18 amino acids. As DNA, the CDR3 is TGTGCCAGCAGCCTGAGGGGGACAGGGGTTTCGGTGGGGCAGCCCCAGCATTTT. This translates into CASSLRGTGVSVGQPQHF. The full variable domain, its missing parts supplied by reference TRBV13 and TRBJ1-5, is AAGVIQSPRHLIKEKRETATLKCYPIPRHDTVYWYQQGPGQDPQFLISFYEKMQSDKGSIPDRFSAQQFSDYHSELNMSSLELGDSALYFCASSLRGTGVSVGQPQHFGDGTRLSIL.

A note on this clone: At the DNA level, this CDR3 is encoded by other sequences in the same sample as well. The chain uses TRBV29-1 and TRBJ2-3, with 9 nucleotides matching TRBD2. The CDR3 is 14 residues long. CDR1 SQVTM and CDR2 ANQGSEA come from the germline V gene. Trimming removed 6 bases from V and 1 base from J; junction bases left unmatched: 5. This chain's CDR3 is CSVAGLAGTDTQYF. As DNA, the CDR3 is TGCAGCGTGGCGGGACTAGCAGGCACAGATACGCAGTATTTT.

This clone was seen just once. The rearrangement links TRBV7-9 to TRBJ1-2; D remains unclear. V was cut by 1 base and J by 4 bases, with 10 bases left in between. This CDR3 spans 14 amino acids. Germline V gene data show CDR1 as SEHNR and CDR2 as FQNEAQ (reference sequence). CDR3 nucleotides: TGTGCCAGCAGCTTAGACCCAGGCCCCTATGGCTACACCTTC. It yields the protein CASSLDPGPYGYTF.

In this sample, this clone turned up once. The chain recombines TRBV9 with TRBJ2-1, with 8 bases fitting TRBD2. Per the germline V gene, CDR1 is SGDLS and CDR2 is YYNGEE. V shed 0 bases and J 5 bases; nucleotides not matched to a gene: 10. CDR3 size: 17 residues. The CDR3 sequence is CASSVGRKREPDNEQFF. Here the CDR3 DNA reads TGTGCCAGCAGCGTAGGAAGGAAGCGGGAGCCAGACAATGAGCAGTTCTTC.

This chain joins TRBV4-2 and TRBJ1-2; TRBD1 might be the D (5 bases). V was shortened by 2 bases and J by 4 bases, with 11 bases between the two germline ends. The CDR3 runs 14 residues. Germline CDR1 reads LGHNA; CDR2 reads YNFKEQ. This CDR3 reads CASSQRDAFYGYTF. The CDR3 region has the DNA TGTGCCAGCAGCCAAAGGGACGCCTTCTATGGCTACACCTTC.

The chain carries TRBV6-5 and TRBJ2-7; TRBD2 matches at 7 bases. The length of the CDR3 is 15 residues. After removal of 6 bases from V and 0 bases from J, the junction contained 8 bases not matched to a gene. Per germline, CDR1 MNHEY and CDR2 SVGAGI. DNA of the CDR3: TGTGCCAGCAGATCAGCCGGGACTACCTCCTACGAGCAGTACTTC. Residues: CASRSAGTTSYEQYF.

V is TRBV19 and J is TRBJ1-5; no clear D gene. This CDR3 region has 16 residues. The germline V gene encodes CDR1 LNHDA and CDR2 SQIVND (reference sequence). V was clipped by 7 bases and J by 2 bases, with 18 bases between them. The CDR3 sequence: CASKGRRGSGNQPQHF. CDR3 DNA sequence: TGTGCCAGTAAAGGCCGACGGGGAAGTGGCAATCAGCCCCAGCATTTT.

This clone came up a few times. The chain is built from TRBV9 and TRBJ1-2; unclear D gene. Trimming stripped 1 base from V and 4 bases from J, with 8 bases between. The CDR3 spans 13 residues. CDR1 and CDR2 from the germline V gene are SGDLS and YYNGEE. The DNA of the CDR3 is TGTGCCAGCAGCGTATCTGGCGGCTATGGCTACACCTTC. Translated, it gives CASSVSGGYGYTF.

This clone occurred once. The V and J genes are TRBV25-1 and TRBJ2-7; TRBD2 agrees at 10 bases. CDR3 length: 14 residues. CDR1 is MGHDK and CDR2 is SYGVNS in the germline V gene. The V gene end was trimmed by 5 bases and the J gene end by 7 bases; junction bases not matched to a gene: 8. For the CDR3, the DNA is TGTGCCAGCAGTCGTTCTAGCGGGAGAAATGAGCAGTACTTC. Translating gives CASSRSSGRNEQYF.

The rearrangement joins TRBV5-4 to TRBJ2-1; 11 bases line up with TRBD2. Trimming cost V 2 bases and J 10 bases; bases outside gene matches: 8. This CDR3 is built from 15 residues. CDR1 and CDR2 (germline): SGHNT, YYREEE (reference sequence). DNA for the CDR3: TGTGCCAGCAGCTTTGAACTAGCGGGAGTGCAGGAGCAGTTCTTC. Protein sequence: CASSFELAGVQEQFF.

This clone was found a few times. The CDR3 loop is CASSYAGEQYF. Here the CDR3 DNA reads TGTGCCAGCAGCTACGCCGGCGAGCAGTACTTC. The chain links TRBV7-9 to TRBJ2-7; unclear D gene. Germline V gene data show CDR1 as SEHNR and CDR2 as FQNEAQ (reference sequence). The CDR3 is 11 residues long. The V gene lost 4 bases and the J gene lost 6 bases, with 7 bases spanning the gap.

The CDR3 nucleotides are TGTGCCAGCAGTCGAGGGCCCTCCTACTCCTACGAGCAGTACTTC. Amino acids: CASSRGPSYSYEQYF. The chain combines TRBV5-4 with TRBJ2-7; tentatively, D is TRBD2 (5 bases). Germline V lookup: CDR1 SGHNT, CDR2 YYREEE (reference sequence). The CDR3 has 15 residues. Trimming removed 5 bases from V and 0 bases from J, with 15 bases in between.

The chain joins TRBV14 to TRBJ1-2; possibly TRBD1 for D (5 bases). Trimming removed 0 bases at V and 8 bases at J, with 13 bases between. This CDR3 region has 14 residues. CDR1 is SGHDN and CDR2 is FVKESK in the germline V gene. The CDR3 here is CASSQEGRWDGYTF. The CDR3 bases are TGTGCCAGCAGCCAAGAGGGACGGTGGGACGGCTACACCTTC.

This clone has just a few counts. This chain connects TRBV27 to TRBJ2-1; possibly TRBD1 or TRBD2 for D (6 bases each). Germline V gene data show CDR1 as MNHEY and CDR2 as SMNVEV (reference sequence). CDR3 length: 13 amino acids. The ends were cut back, 11 bases at V and 2 bases at J, with 13 bases in the middle. The CDR3 sequence is CACSRGAYNEQFF. The CDR3 DNA reads TGTGCCTGCTCTAGGGGGGCCTACAATGAGCAGTTCTTC.

The V gene is TRBV5-1, the J gene TRBJ2-1, with D perhaps TRBD1 or TRBD2 (6 bases each). This CDR3 has 15 residues. The V and J ends lost 0 bases and 7 bases respectively, with 14 bases between them. Germline values: CDR1 SGHRS, CDR2 YFSETQ. CDR3 in amino acids: CASSLAGGRKNEQFF. The CDR3 region has the DNA TGCGCCAGCAGCTTGGCTGGGGGGCGGAAGAATGAGCAGTTCTTC.

The rearrangement joins TRBV4-1 to TRBJ2-2, with 11 bases lining up with TRBD2. Germline CDR1 reads MGHRA; CDR2 reads YSYEKL. This CDR3 has 16 residues. With V trimmed by 0 bases and J by 6 bases, 3 bases remained unmatched. CDR3 bases: TGCGCCAGCAGCCAAGAACTAGCGGGAGTTCCCGGGGAGCTGTTTTTT. The encoded protein is CASSQELAGVPGELFF.